This entry is about one TCR beta chain. These data come from a study of patients and donors after allogeneic stem cell transplantation. The CDR3 sequence is 13 residues long. The V end lost 2 bases, the J end lost 4 bases, and 5 bases lay between the germline ends. One entry per CDR3 protein results from TCRdb running MiXCR on the RT-PCR reads. The sample records 200,000 to 250,000 distinct CDR3 sequences, 11% to 15% being singletons. This clonotype originated in a human donor who was either an allogeneic HSCT recipient or a stem cell or donor lymphocyte infusion donor (not recorded which). It is not recorded whose cells these are; they may come from a transplant donor. The specimen sequenced was blood, either unsorted or a sorted T cell fraction (not recorded which). The chain couples TRBV12-3 or TRBV12-4 to TRBJ2-2; D uncertain. The CDR3 loop reads CASSLQVTGELFF. The CDR3 DNA reads as TGTGCCAGCAGTTTACAGGTCACCGGGGAGCTGTTTTTT.